These 8 T cell receptor beta chains originate from one sample sequenced in a study of CD8+ T cells in alopecia areata. Treatment: oral pan-JAK inhibitor, 5-10 mg twice daily. Isolated RNA was reverse transcribed into cDNA used as the sequencing template. Data came from immunoSEQ multiplex PCR; TCRdb stores just in-frame clones and leaves some out. The sample records under 150,000 clones, about four fifths being singletons. The sample in question was CD8+ T cells sorted from blood, obtained at week 4, from a patient treated with tofacitinib. These receptors all stem from a human donor with alopecia areata.

The chain is built from TRBV10-1 and TRBJ1-1, with D possibly matching TRBD1 (6 bases). The CDR3 is 12 amino acids. CDR1 is WNHNN, CDR2 SYGVQD, per germline (reference sequence). V shed 8 bases and J shed 5 bases, with 12 bases lying between them. CDR3 nucleotides: TGCGCCAGCGGGCAGAGGGGGACTGAAGCTTTCTTT. Amino acids: CASGQRGTEAFF.

This clone was observed once. This chain links TRBV7-9 with TRBJ1-2; no firm D call. The CDR3 has 13 amino acids. Germline lookup yields CDR1 SEHNR and CDR2 FQNEAQ (reference sequence). Trimming cost V 0 bases and J 2 bases, with 4 bases left between them. The CDR3 spells CASSLAGNYGYTF. Here the CDR3 DNA reads TGTGCCAGCAGCTTAGCGGGGAACTATGGCTACACCTTC.

This clone has just one count. This chain joins TRBV11-2 and TRBJ2-1; D might be TRBD1 or TRBD2, each matching 5 bases. V was trimmed by 5 bases and J by 7 bases, leaving 21 bases between them. The CDR3 has 16 amino acids. Germline V lookup: CDR1 SGHAT, CDR2 FQNNGV. The CDR3 region has the DNA TGTGCCAGCAGCCTCATGGGGGTAAAAGCTGGGAATGAGCAGTTCTTC. Encoded protein: CASSLMGVKAGNEQFF.

The chain combines TRBV30 with TRBJ2-2, with D uncertain. Trimming removed 2 bases from V and 1 base from J, with 5 bases in between. Germline V CDR1 and CDR2: GTSNPN, SVGIG (reference sequence). This CDR3 comprises 13 residues. The CDR3 reads CAWSIQNTGELFF. The DNA of the CDR3 is TGTGCCTGGAGTATACAGAACACCGGGGAGCTGTTTTTT.

The chain uses TRBV4-3 and TRBJ2-1; TRBD2 agrees at 10 bases. Per the germline V gene, CDR1 is LGHNA and CDR2 is YSLEER. V was pared by 6 bases and J by 3 bases, with 11 bases of the junction left unmatched. The CDR3 runs 17 residues. CDR3 DNA sequence: TGCGCCAGCAGTCGTAACTTAGCGGGGGGTTTCTACAATGAGCAGTTCTTC. This sequence encodes CASSRNLAGGFYNEQFF.

This clone was observed once. The chain employs TRBV5-6 and TRBJ2-1; 10 nucleotides agree with TRBD2. CDR1 and CDR2 from the germline V gene are SGHDT and YYEEEE. The CDR3 spans 15 residues. With V trimmed by 0 bases and J by 3 bases, 0 bases remained unmatched. The CDR3 DNA follows: TGTGCCAGCAGCTTGGGACTAGCGGGCTACAATGAGCAGTTCTTC. It yields the protein CASSLGLAGYNEQFF. The variable domain in full, completed from reference TRBV5-6 and TRBJ2-1, reads DAGVTQSPTHLIKTRGQQVTLRCSPKSGHDTVSWYQQALGQGPQFIFQYYEEEERQRGNFPDRFSGHQFPNYSSELNVNALLLGDSALYLCASSLGLAGYNEQFFGPGTRLTVL.

The V call is TRBV5-1, the J call TRBJ2-5; D possibly corresponds to TRBD1 (5 bases). The CDR3 length is 15 residues. V lost 0 bases and J 0 bases, leaving 9 bases between the germline ends. Germline V gives CDR1 SGHRS, CDR2 YFSETQ. In DNA, the CDR3 is TGCGCCAGCAGCTTGGGACGACAGTACCAAGAGACCCAGTACTTC. It translates to CASSLGRQYQETQYF.

V and J are TRBV29-1 and TRBJ2-7, with TRBD1 as a possible D gene (6 bases). V was pared by 0 bases and J by 1 base, with 13 bases between. Germline loops: CDR1 SQVTM, CDR2 ANQGSEA. This CDR3 spans 15 amino acids. This CDR3 is CSVEDRGTSSYEQYF. The CDR3 DNA follows: TGCAGCGTTGAAGATCGTGGGACATCTTCCTACGAGCAGTACTTC.